Given below is one T cell receptor (beta chain) in context. Its target is not known. This sample was taken from a study of radiotherapy plus CTLA-4 blockade in lung cancer. The study's findings and limits: In blood, after radiotherapy plus ipilimumab, tumor-derived TCR clones expanded. Dynamics of early blood T cell clones, together with interferon-beta, were reportedly the best predictors of response.

Assay used: immunoSEQ multiplex PCR; TCRdb lists only in-frame clones, some missing. This table has over 100,000 clones, about 90% appearing once. The CDR3 sequence is 17 residues long. The V end was cut by 6 bases, the J end by 5 bases, with 25 bases between. Germline V CDR1 and CDR2: KGHSH, LQKENI. Here the sequenced sample was peripheral blood, taken from a patient treated with radiotherapy plus ipilimumab. This chain connects TRBV18 to TRBJ1-1; D is unresolved. The TCR sequence derives from a human donor with non-small cell lung cancer that progressed on radiotherapy plus ipilimumab. CDR3 DNA: TGTGCCAGCTCCCGGACTGCTACAGAGCCATTGGGGACTGAAGCTTTCTTT. Protein product: CASSRTATEPLGTEAFF.